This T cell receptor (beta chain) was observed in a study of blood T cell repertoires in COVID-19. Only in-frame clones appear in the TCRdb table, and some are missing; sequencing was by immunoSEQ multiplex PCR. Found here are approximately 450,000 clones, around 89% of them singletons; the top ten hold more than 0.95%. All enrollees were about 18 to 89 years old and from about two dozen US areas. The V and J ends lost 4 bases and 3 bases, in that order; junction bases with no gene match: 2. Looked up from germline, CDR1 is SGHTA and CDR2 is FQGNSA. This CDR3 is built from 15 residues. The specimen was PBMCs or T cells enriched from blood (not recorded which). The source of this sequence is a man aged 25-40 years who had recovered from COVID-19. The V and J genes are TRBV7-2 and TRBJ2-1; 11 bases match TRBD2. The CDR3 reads CASSSSGRSYNEQFF. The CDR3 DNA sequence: TGTGCCAGCAGCTCTAGCGGGAGGAGCTACAATGAGCAGTTCTTC.